The 9 T cell receptor beta chains reported below all come from one sample, sequenced in a study of T cell repertoires in cytomegalovirus infection. TCRdb re-analysed the reads in MiXCR, keeping a single row per CDR3 protein. The data show around 260,000 distinct CDR3 sequences, over 8% seen once. Sequencing used PBMCs. The receptors originated from a human donor in good health (CMV status not recorded). Some clones in this sample may be carry-over from other donors' samples.

The table lists this clonotype with many counts. V usage is TRBV6-5 and J usage is TRBJ1-2, with D maybe TRBD1 (6 bases). The germline gives CDR1 MNHEY, CDR2 SVGAGI. With 9 bases removed from V and 2 bases from J, the gap between germline ends came to 10 bases. CDR3 length: 12 amino acids. The chain's CDR3 is CASIDRNYGYTF. The CDR3 DNA is TGTGCCAGTATCGACAGGAACTATGGCTACACCTTC.

This clonotype was observed at least ten times. J is TRBJ1-1 and V is TRBV7-2; TRBD1 agrees at 9 bases. The V segment lost 6 bases and the J segment 4 bases; nucleotides outside the gene matches: 9. CDR1 SGHTA and CDR2 FQGNSA come from the germline V gene. The CDR3 length is 15 residues. CDR3 DNA: TGTGCCAGCAGTCCACAGGGGGCGCGTGGCACTGAAGCTTTCTTT. This sequence encodes CASSPQGARGTEAFF.

This clonotype appeared many times. The chain combines TRBV19 with TRBJ1-1; maybe TRBD1 (5 bases). V lost 3 bases, J lost 4 bases, and 12 bases lay in between. This CDR3 contains 14 residues. Germline CDR1 LNHDA, CDR2 SQIVND (reference sequence). CDR3 in amino acids: CASSIITRATEAFF. The CDR3 nucleotides are TGTGCCAGTAGTATCATCACCAGGGCCACTGAAGCTTTCTTT.

The V and J genes are TRBV30 and TRBJ2-5; D ambiguous. Germline lookup yields CDR1 GTSNPN and CDR2 SVGIG (reference sequence). The germline V and J ends were trimmed by 5 bases and 4 bases, with 11 bases remaining between them. The CDR3 is made up of 12 amino acids. This chain's CDR3 is CAWEWGGETQYF. In DNA form, the CDR3 reads TGTGCCTGGGAGTGGGGTGGAGAGACCCAGTACTTC. Drawing the rest from reference TRBV30 and TRBJ2-5, the complete variable domain is SQTIHQWPATLVQPVGSPLSLECTVEGTSNPNLYWYRQAAGRGLQLLFYSVGIGQISSEVPQNLSASRPQDRQFILSSKKLLLSDSGFYLCAWEWGGETQYFGPGTRLLVL.

The chain recombines TRBV29-1 with TRBJ1-2; the D is unclear. The V and J ends lost 2 bases and 5 bases respectively, with 6 bases between them. Germline CDR1 reads SQVTM; CDR2 reads ANQGSEA. The CDR3 loop spans 11 amino acids. The CDR3 loop reads CSVESGYGYTF. The CDR3, as DNA: TGCAGCGTTGAATCGGGGTATGGCTACACCTTC.

In its sample, this clonotype was seen many times. The chain couples TRBV19 to TRBJ2-5; D gene ambiguous. Germline lookup yields CDR1 LNHDA and CDR2 SQIVND (reference sequence). CDR3 length: 13 amino acids. Between the trimmed V and J ends, which lost 6 bases and 1 base, there was a span of 9 bases. CDR3 nucleotides: TGTGCCAGTAGAGACGGCAGCCAAGAGACCCAGTACTTC. Amino acids: CASRDGSQETQYF.

The V gene is TRBV5-6, the J gene TRBJ2-7; D possibly corresponds to TRBD1 (6 bases). Germline values: CDR1 SGHDT, CDR2 YYEEEE. V dropped 5 bases and J dropped 7 bases, with 10 bases sitting between them. CDR3 size: 11 residues. CDR3 residues: CASSFDREQYF. The CDR3 nucleotides read TGTGCCAGCAGTTTCGACAGGGAGCAGTACTTC.

This clonotype was seen ten or more times. The chain combines TRBV4-2 with TRBJ1-2, with 8 bases that match TRBD1. The J segment lost 3 bases and the V segment lost 0 bases, leaving 6 bases of the junction unmatched. Germline CDR1 is LGHNA and CDR2 is YNFKEQ. This CDR3 spans 16 amino acids. CDR3: CASSQERTGLDYGYTF. Here the CDR3 DNA reads TGTGCCAGCAGCCAAGAAAGGACAGGGTTGGACTATGGCTACACCTTC.

Many counts were recorded for this clonotype. J is TRBJ2-2 and V is TRBV9; no reliable D call. Between the trimmed V and J ends, which lost 0 bases and 4 bases, there was a span of 7 bases. Germline V CDR1 and CDR2: SGDLS, YYNGEE. This CDR3 is 14 amino acids long. The CDR3 loop is CASSVGVGTGELFF. The CDR3 coding sequence is TGTGCCAGCAGCGTAGGGGTCGGCACCGGGGAGCTGTTTTTT.